This T cell receptor beta chain was retrieved from a study of T-cell reconstitution after alpha-beta-depleted transplantation in children. Whole-study findings and limits: T-cell counts and diversity at one year following transplant were attributed mainly to newly produced T cells. It was surviving recipient T cells and thymic progenitors that gave some patients high TCRbeta diversity at day 60. As was reported, about two months after transplant, alpha-beta T cells came from several hundred expanded graft clones.

It was with unique molecular identifiers that the TCRbeta library was prepared. One entry per CDR3 protein, called by TCRdb with MiXCR from the PCR reads. The sample holds under 300,000 distinct CDR3 sequences, 11% seen once. At least ten counts were recorded for this clonotype. Its antigen is not identified. This CDR3 comprises 13 residues. Per the germline V gene, CDR1 is SGHNT and CDR2 is YYREEE (reference sequence). The germline V and J ends were trimmed by 0 bases and 11 bases, with 12 bases remaining between them. The material was peripheral blood, obtained 180 days after TCRalphabeta/CD19-depleted stem cell transplant. The chain links TRBV5-4 to TRBJ2-1; perhaps TRBD1 as D (6 bases). This TCR derives from a male patient between 2 and 10 years old who had a stem cell transplant for chronic granulomatous disease, so the T cells may come from the graft donor. This chain's CDR3 is CASSLDVQGKQFF. As DNA, the CDR3 is TGTGCCAGCAGCTTGGACGTACAGGGTAAGCAGTTCTTC.